Included here is one TCR beta chain sequence, with context. Its specificity is unknown. This record comes from a study of CXCR3-negative and CXCR3-positive naive CD8 T cells. Germline CDR1 SGHKS, CDR2 YYEKEE (reference sequence). The CDR3 loop spans 15 amino acids. General study points: Memory CD8+ cells had much lower diversity, and both naive subsets had comparably high diversity.

TRB cDNA was prepared as libraries by UMI-labeled 5' RACE. For each CDR3 protein, TCRdb gives one entry from its re-call of the 5' RACE reads, without DNA. The table lists 92,000 or so distinct CDR3 sequences, with 0.9% to 1.2% in the top ten. Input material: naive CXCR3- CD8+ T cells from blood. The subset was: CD45RO-CCR7+CD27+CD95- naive CD8+ T cells lacking CXCR3 (TNR3-). The V and J genes are TRBV5-5 and TRBJ2-1; absent DNA, TCRdb's TRBD2 call cannot be checked. The TCR sequence derives from a human donor in good health. Some clones in this sample may be carry-over from other donors' samples. This chain's CDR3 is CASSETGLVVNEQFF.